A single sample is the source of the 8 T cell receptor beta chains below, sequenced in a study of blood T cell repertoires in COVID-19. The table came from immunoSEQ multiplex PCR; TCRdb's copy has only in-frame clones and leaves some out. The sample contains about 300,000 clones, roughly 80% of which appear only once. Input material: peripheral blood. Receptors were obtained from a human donor with COVID-19, enrolled during active disease. The donor label of this sample is uncertain.

This chain links TRBV2 with TRBJ2-5, with D perhaps matching TRBD2 (5 bases). The CDR3 covers 14 residues. The germline V and J ends were trimmed by 8 bases and 3 bases, with 16 bases remaining between them. CDR1 and CDR2 from the germline V gene are SNHLY and FYNNEI. The CDR3 reads CASVTERYKETQYF. DNA for the CDR3: TGTGCCAGCGTGACGGAGCGGTACAAAGAGACCCAGTACTTC.

The chain combines TRBV5-4 with TRBJ1-2, with 8 bases lining up with TRBD1. The V segment lost 6 bases and the J segment 6 bases; nucleotides outside the gene matches: 19. The CDR3 runs 17 residues. Per germline, CDR1 SGHNT and CDR2 YYREEE (reference sequence). The CDR3 spells CASTPSPLVGQGNGYTF. CDR3 nucleotide sequence: TGTGCCAGCACCCCCTCCCCCCTCGTCGGACAGGGAAATGGCTACACCTTC.

The gene calls are TRBV2 and TRBJ2-1, with 7 bases identical to TRBD1. Germline loops: CDR1 SNHLY, CDR2 FYNNEI. Trimming removed 3 bases from V and 7 bases from J; junction bases left unmatched: 6. This CDR3 region has 14 residues. The CDR3 sequence: CASSERGLWNEQFF. In nucleotides, the CDR3 is TGTGCCAGCAGTGAGAGGGGGCTTTGGAATGAGCAGTTCTTC.

The V call is TRBV11-3, the J call TRBJ2-1, with TRBD2 matching 14 bases. Per germline, CDR1 SGHNT and CDR2 YENEEA. The V gene end was trimmed by 4 bases and the J gene end by 6 bases; junction bases not matched to a gene: 2. The CDR3 covers 15 residues. CDR3 protein: CASSSGLAGANEQFF. The CDR3 nucleotides are TGTGCCAGCAGCTCGGGACTAGCGGGAGCCAATGAGCAGTTCTTC.

The chain employs TRBV24-1 and TRBJ1-5; D uncertain. Trimming removed 4 bases from V and 0 bases from J, with 6 bases in between. Germline V CDR1 and CDR2: KGHDR, SFDVKD. The CDR3 has 14 residues. Here the CDR3 DNA reads TGTGCCACCAGTGAACAGTTTAGCAATCAGCCCCAGCATTTT. It translates to CATSEQFSNQPQHF.

The genes are TRBV29-1 and TRBJ1-1; 7 bases agree with TRBD1. Trimming removed 1 base from V and 0 bases from J; junction bases left unmatched: 2. The CDR3 consists of 14 residues. Looked up from germline, CDR1 is SQVTM and CDR2 is ANQGSEA. In DNA, the CDR3 is TGCAGCGTTGAAGGGACAGGTATGAACACTGAAGCTTTCTTT. Translated, it gives CSVEGTGMNTEAFF. The variable domain in full, with the rest retrieved from reference TRBV29-1 and TRBJ1-1, is SAVISQKPSRDICQRGTSLTIQCQVDSQVTMMFWYRQQPGQSLTLIATANQGSEATYESGFVIDKFPISRPNLTFSTLTVSNMSPEDSSIYLCSVEGTGMNTEAFFGQGTRLTVV.

This clone came up a few times. The chain couples TRBV6-6 to TRBJ2-5; 13 bases match TRBD2. The CDR3 totals 15 residues. The trim removed 2 bases at V and 5 bases at J, leaving 2 bases unmatched. Germline V gene data show CDR1 as MNHNY and CDR2 as SVGAGI (reference sequence). DNA for the CDR3: TGTGCCAGCAGTTACCGGGGACTAGCGGGGGAGACCCAGTACTTC. It yields the protein CASSYRGLAGETQYF.

The chain employs TRBV14 and TRBJ2-3, with a tentative D call TRBD2 (5 bases). Between the trimmed V and J ends, which lost 3 bases and 0 bases, there was a span of 13 bases. CDR1 is SGHDN, CDR2 FVKESK, per germline. The CDR3 sequence is 16 residues long. The CDR3 bases are TGTGCCAGCAGCCAGATGGGTCGGGGTAGCACAGATACGCAGTATTTT. Its protein product is CASSQMGRGSTDTQYF.